This T cell receptor (beta chain) stems from a study of monozygotic twins with inflammatory bowel disease. The study, taken as a whole, reports: It was not supported that a single strong signal or clonotype was associated with IBD.

One blood sample of approximately 2.5 ml was taken from each donor. TCRdb re-called the 5' RACE reads; every CDR3 protein appears as one record, without DNA. In total, the table holds a few hundred thousand distinct CDR3 sequences. About this clonotype itself: Its cognate antigen is unknown.

Germline V CDR1 and CDR2: LGHDT, YNNKEL (reference sequence). This CDR3 is 15 amino acids long. The source of this sequence is a human donor with ulcerative colitis or Crohn's disease, or a healthy co-twin of an affected twin (not recorded which). The sample comprised blood. This chain joins TRBV3-1 and TRBJ2-3; TCRdb lists TRBD2, though no DNA is available to test this call. This CDR3 reads CASKGTSGYTDTQYF.